This T cell receptor (beta chain) was identified during a study of blood T cell repertoires in COVID-19. The overall study: Italy, Spain and the United States were the sources of the convalescent and acute COVID-19 samples. The analysed material was cDNA or gDNA that came from T cells, B-cell-depleted T cells, or PBMCs.

In the source study's methods: From reference gene primer amplification, estimates of nucleated cell counts were derived. Using immunoSEQ multiplex PCR, the repertoire was profiled, and TCRdb retains in-frame clones only, with some absent. The DNA gave D and trimming, while V, J and clone size come from that table. This repertoire shows approximately 210,000 clones, 85% found once; its top ten account for 0.8% to 0.95%. The CDR3 consists of 14 residues. Germline V gene sequence: CDR1 MNHNY, CDR2 SVGAGI (reference sequence). The trim removed 4 bases at V and 9 bases at J, leaving 4 bases unmatched. In Seattle, patients joined the study during active infection and were tracked longitudinally.

J is TRBJ2-1 and V is TRBV6-6; 12 bases match TRBD2. The sample was peripheral blood. This receptor was identified in a man in his sixties with COVID-19, enrolled during active disease. The DNA for the CDR3 is TGTGCCAGCAGTTCTAGCGGGAGGGCCGTTGAGCAGTTCTTC. Its protein product is CASSSSGRAVEQFF.